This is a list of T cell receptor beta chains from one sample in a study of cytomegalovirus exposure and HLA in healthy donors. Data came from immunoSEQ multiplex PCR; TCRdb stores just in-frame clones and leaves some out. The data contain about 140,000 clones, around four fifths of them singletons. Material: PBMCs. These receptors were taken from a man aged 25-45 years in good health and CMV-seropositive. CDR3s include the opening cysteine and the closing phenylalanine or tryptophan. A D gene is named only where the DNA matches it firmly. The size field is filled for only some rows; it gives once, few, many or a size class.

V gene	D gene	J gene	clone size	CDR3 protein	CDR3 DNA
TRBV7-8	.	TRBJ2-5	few	CASSYRQVQETQYF	TGTGCCAGCAGCTACCGACAGGTGCAAGAGACCCAGTACTTC
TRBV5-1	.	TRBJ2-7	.	CASSLVIDGNYEQYF	TGCGCCAGCAGCTTGGTTATAGACGGGAACTACGAGCAGTACTTC
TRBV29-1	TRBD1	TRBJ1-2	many	CSAPAKEWDRDYGYTF	TGCAGCGCCCCCGCAAAGGAGTGGGACAGGGACTATGGCTACACCTTC
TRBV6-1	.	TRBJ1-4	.	CASSEANGKLFF	TGTGCCAGCAGTGAAGCGAACGGAAAACTGTTTTTT
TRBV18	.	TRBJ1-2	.	CASSPGGGDGYTF	TGTGCCAGCTCACCAGGGGGAGGGGACGGCTACACCTTC
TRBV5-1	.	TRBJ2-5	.	CASRLGEETQYF	TGCGCCAGCAGGCTAGGAGAAGAGACCCAGTACTTC
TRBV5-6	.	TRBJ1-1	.	CASSLEGRAFF	TGTGCCAGCAGCTTGGAGGGGAGGGCTTTCTTT
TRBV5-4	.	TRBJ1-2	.	CASRIGGTYGYTF	TGTGCCAGCAGGATTGGAGGGACCTATGGCTACACCTTC
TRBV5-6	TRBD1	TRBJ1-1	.	CASSPETGLNTEAFF	TGTGCCAGCAGCCCCGAGACAGGGTTGAACACTGAAGCTTTCTTT
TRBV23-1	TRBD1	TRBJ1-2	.	CASSQAQGAHSYGYTF	TGCGCCAGCAGTCAAGCACAGGGGGCGCATAGCTATGGCTACACCTTC